The present entry profiles one TCR beta chain with its context. Its matching antigen is unknown. The record originates from a study of CD8+ T cells in alopecia areata. The overall study: A regimen of oral tofacitinib, 5 to 10 mg twice daily, was given to treated patients.

Study-level results: While patients received tofacitinib, many expanded lesional clones remained present in scalp and blood. In lesional scalp, particularly from alopecia totalis/universalis, clonality was higher than in normal scalp. Scalp samples also contribute reads from the resident alphabeta T cells found in normal skin.

Trimming stripped 4 bases from V and 0 bases from J, with 15 bases between. This CDR3 comprises 16 residues. From germline, CDR1 is SGHKS and CDR2 YYEKEE (reference sequence). After isolation, RNA underwent reverse transcription to generate cDNA as the sequencing template. Sequencing was performed with immunoSEQ multiplex PCR; in TCRdb, only in-frame clones are kept and a portion is missing. The sample records 150,000 to 200,000 clones, about 54% being singletons. Described treatment: oral pan-JAK inhibitor, 5-10 mg twice daily. V is TRBV5-5 and J is TRBJ2-3; TRBD1 is a possible D gene (6 bases). The material was CD4+ T cells sorted from blood, obtained at approximately week 56, from a patient treated with tofacitinib. This TCR was sampled from a human donor with alopecia areata. The CDR3 region is CASSVQGTTSTDTQYF. As DNA, the CDR3 is TGTGCCAGCAGCGTCCAGGGGACCACTAGCACAGATACGCAGTATTTT.